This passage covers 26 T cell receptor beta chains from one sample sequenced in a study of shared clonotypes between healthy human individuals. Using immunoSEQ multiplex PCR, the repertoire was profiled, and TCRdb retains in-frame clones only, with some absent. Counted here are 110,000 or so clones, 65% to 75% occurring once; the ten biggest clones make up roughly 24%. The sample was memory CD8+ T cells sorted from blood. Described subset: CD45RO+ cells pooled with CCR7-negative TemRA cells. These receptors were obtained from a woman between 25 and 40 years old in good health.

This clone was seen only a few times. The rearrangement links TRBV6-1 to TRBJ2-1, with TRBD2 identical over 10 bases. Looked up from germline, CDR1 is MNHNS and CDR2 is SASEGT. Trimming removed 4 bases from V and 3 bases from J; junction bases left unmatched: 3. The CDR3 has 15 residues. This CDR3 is CASSAPSGGYNEQFF. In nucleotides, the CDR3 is TGTGCCAGCAGTGCGCCTAGCGGGGGCTACAATGAGCAGTTCTTC.

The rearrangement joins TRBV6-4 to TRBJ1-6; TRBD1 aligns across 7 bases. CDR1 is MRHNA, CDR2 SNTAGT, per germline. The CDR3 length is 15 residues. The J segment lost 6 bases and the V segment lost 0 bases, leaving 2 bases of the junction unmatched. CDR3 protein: CASSDSPGGNSPLHF. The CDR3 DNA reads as TGTGCCAGCAGTGACTCCCCAGGGGGTAATTCACCCCTCCACTTT.

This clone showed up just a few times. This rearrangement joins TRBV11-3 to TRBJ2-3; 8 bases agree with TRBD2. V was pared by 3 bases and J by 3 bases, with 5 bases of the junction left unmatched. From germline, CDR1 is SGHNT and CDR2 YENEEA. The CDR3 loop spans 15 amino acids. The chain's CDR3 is CASSFAAGETDTQYF. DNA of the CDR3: TGTGCCAGCAGCTTCGCAGCGGGAGAGACAGATACGCAGTATTTT.

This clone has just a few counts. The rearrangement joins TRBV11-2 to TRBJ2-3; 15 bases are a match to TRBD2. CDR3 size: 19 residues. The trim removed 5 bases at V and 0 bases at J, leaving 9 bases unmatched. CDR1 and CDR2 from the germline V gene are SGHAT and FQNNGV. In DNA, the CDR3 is TGTGCCAGCAGCGCGGGACTAGCGGGAGGATATGCTAGCACAGATACGCAGTATTTT. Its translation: CASSAGLAGGYASTDTQYF. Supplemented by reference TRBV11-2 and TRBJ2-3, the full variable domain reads EAGVAQSPRYKIIEKRQSVAFWCNPISGHATLYWYQQILGQGPKLLIQFQNNGVVDDSQLPKDRFSAERLKGVDSTLKIQPAKLEDSAVYLCASSAGLAGGYASTDTQYFGPGTRLTVL.

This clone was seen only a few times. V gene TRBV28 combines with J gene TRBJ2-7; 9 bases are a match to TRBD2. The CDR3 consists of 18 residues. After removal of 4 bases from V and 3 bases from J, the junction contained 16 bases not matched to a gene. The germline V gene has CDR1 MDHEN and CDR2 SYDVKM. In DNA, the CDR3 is TGTGCCAGCAGTTCCCCCCTTGCGGGAGGGCCCCCGGTCTACGAGCAGTACTTC. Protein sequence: CASSSPLAGGPPVYEQYF.

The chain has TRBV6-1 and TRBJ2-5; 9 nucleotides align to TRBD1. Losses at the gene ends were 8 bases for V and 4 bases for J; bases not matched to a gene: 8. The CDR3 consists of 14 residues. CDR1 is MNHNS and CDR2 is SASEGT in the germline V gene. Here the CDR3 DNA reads TGTGCCAGCTGGGACAGGGAGGTGGGAGAGACCCAGTACTTC. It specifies CASWDREVGETQYF.

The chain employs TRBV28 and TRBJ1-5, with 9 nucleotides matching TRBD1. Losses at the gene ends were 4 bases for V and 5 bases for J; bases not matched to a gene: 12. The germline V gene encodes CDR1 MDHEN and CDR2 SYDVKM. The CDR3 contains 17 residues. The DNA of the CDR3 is TGTGCCAGCAGTTCAAGACAGGGGGTTGTTAGTTATCAGCCCCAGCATTTT. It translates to CASSSRQGVVSYQPQHF.

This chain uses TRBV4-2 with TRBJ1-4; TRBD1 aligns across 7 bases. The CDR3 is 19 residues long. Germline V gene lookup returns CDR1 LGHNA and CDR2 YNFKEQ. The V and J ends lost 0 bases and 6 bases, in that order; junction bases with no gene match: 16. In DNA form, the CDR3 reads TGTGCCAGCAGCCAAGAAGCGATGGGGAGGGGGCGTGTCGATGAAAAACTGTTTTTT. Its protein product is CASSQEAMGRGRVDEKLFF.

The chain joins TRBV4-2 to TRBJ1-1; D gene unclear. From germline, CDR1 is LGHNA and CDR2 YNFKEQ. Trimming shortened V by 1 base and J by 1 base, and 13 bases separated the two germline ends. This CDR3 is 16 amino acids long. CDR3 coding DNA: TGTGCCAGCAGCCAAGCTTCGTTCACCCGGAACACTGAAGCTTTCTTT. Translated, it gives CASSQASFTRNTEAFF.

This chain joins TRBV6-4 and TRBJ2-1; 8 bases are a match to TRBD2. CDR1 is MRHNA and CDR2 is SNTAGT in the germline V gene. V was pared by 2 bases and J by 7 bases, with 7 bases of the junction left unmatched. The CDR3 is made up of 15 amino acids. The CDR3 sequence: CASSDQAGEGNEQFF. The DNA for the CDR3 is TGTGCCAGCAGTGACCAAGCGGGAGAGGGGAATGAGCAGTTCTTC.

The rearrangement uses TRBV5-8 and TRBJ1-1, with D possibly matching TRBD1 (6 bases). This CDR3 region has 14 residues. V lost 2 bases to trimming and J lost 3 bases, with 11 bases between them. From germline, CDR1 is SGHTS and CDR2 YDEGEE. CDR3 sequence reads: CASSLGQGYTEAFF. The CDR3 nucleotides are TGTGCCAGCAGCTTAGGGCAGGGGTACACTGAAGCTTTCTTT.

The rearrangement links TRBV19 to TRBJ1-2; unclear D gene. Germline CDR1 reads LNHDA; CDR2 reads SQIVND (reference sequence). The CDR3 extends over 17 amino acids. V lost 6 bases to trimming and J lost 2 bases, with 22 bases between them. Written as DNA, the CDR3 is TGTGCCAGTAGCTCCCGTTTAGGAGAGGGAGGCAACTATGGCTACACCTTC. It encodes CASSSRLGEGGNYGYTF.

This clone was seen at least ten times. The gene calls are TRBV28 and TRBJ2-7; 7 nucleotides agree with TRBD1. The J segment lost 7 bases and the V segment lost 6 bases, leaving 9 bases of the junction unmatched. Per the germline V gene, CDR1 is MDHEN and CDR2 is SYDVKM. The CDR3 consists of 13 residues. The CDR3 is CASSWDSGGEQYF. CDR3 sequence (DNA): TGTGCCAGCAGCTGGGACAGTGGTGGGGAGCAGTACTTC.

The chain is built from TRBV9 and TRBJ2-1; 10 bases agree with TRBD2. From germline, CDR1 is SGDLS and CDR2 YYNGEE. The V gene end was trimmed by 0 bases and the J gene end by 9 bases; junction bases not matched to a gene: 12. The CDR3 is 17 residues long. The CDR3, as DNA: TGTGCCAGCAGCGTAGTCCCCCTAGCGGGAGACGGGGGTGAGCAGTTCTTC. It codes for CASSVVPLAGDGGEQFF.

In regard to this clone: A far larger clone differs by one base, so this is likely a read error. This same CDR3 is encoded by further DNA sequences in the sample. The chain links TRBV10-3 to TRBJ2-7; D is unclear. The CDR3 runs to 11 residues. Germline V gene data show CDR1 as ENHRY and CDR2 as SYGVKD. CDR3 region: CASSYSSEQYF. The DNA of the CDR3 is TGTGCCAGCAGTTACTCGAGCGAGCAATACTTC.

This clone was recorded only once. Here the CDR3 reads CASKYGGGEQFF. The DNA for the CDR3 is TGTGCCAGCAAATACGGGGGAGGAGAGCAGTTCTTC. J is TRBJ2-1 and V is TRBV27, with D perhaps TRBD2 (6 bases). Germline values: CDR1 MNHEY, CDR2 SMNVEV (reference sequence). The V gene lost 7 bases and the J gene lost 10 bases, with 14 bases spanning the gap. The CDR3 totals 12 residues.

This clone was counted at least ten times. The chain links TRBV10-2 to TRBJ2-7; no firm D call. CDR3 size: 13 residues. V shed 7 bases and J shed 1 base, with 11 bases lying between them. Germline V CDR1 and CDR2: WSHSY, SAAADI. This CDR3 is CASIAGGSYEQYF. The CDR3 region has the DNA TGCGCCAGCATAGCCGGCGGATCCTACGAGCAGTACTTC.

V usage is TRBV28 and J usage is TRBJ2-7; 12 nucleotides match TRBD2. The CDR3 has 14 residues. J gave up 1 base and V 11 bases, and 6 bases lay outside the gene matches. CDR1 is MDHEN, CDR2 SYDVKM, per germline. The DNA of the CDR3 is TGTGCCGCTAGCGGGAGGGCCCTTTCCTACGAGCAGTACTTC. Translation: CAASGRALSYEQYF.

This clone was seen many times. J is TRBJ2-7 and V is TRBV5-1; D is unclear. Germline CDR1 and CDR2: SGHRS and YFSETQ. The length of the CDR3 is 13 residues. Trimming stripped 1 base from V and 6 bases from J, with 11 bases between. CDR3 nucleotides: TGCGCCAGCAGCTTGCTGGGTACTGGCGAGCAGTACTTC. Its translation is CASSLLGTGEQYF.

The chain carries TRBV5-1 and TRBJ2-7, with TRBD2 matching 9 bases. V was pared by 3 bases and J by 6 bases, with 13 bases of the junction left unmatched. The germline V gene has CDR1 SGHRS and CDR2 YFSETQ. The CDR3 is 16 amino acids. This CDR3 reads CASSWFRGLAGAEQYF. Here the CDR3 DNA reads TGCGCCAGCAGCTGGTTTAGGGGGTTAGCGGGAGCCGAGCAGTACTTC.

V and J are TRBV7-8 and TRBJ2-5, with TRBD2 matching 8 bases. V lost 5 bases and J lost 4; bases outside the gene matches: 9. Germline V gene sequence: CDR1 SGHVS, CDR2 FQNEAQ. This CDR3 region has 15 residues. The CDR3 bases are TGTGCCAGCAGCCGAGAAGTTGGACTAGCAGAGACCCAGTACTTC. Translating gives CASSREVGLAETQYF.

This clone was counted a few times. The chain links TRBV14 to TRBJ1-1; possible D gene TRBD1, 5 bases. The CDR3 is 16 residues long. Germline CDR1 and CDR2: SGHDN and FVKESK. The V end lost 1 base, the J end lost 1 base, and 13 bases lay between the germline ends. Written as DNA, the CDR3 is TGTGCCAGCAGCCAAGGTCGAGCAGGGTCGAACACTGAAGCTTTCTTT. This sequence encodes CASSQGRAGSNTEAFF.

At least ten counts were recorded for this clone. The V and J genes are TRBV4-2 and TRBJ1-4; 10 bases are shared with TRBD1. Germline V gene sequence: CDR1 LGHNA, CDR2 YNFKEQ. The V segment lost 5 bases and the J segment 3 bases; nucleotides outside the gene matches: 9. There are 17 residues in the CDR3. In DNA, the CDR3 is TGTGCCAGCAGCTTGGCGACAGGGGGCTTCTCTAATGAAAAACTGTTTTTT. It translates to CASSLATGGFSNEKLFF.

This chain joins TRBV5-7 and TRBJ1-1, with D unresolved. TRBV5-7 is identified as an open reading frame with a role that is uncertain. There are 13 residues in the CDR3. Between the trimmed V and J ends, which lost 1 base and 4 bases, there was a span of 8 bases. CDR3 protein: CASSLLCGTEAFF. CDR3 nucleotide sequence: TGTGCCAGCAGCTTGCTGTGCGGCACTGAAGCTTTCTTT.

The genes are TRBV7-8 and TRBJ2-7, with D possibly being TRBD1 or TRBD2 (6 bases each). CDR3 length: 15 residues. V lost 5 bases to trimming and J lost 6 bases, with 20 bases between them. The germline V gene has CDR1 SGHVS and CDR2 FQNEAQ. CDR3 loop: CASSPPLGGLGEQYF. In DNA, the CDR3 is TGTGCCAGCAGCCCGCCACTTGGGGGGCTTGGCGAGCAGTACTTC.

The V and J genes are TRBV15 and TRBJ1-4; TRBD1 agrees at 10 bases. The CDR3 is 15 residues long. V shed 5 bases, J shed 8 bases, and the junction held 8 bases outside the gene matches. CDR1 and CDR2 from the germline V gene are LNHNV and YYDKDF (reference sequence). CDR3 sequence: CATSGRDRGREKLFF. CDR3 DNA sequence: TGTGCCACCAGCGGCCGGGACAGGGGACGAGAAAAACTGTTTTTT.